The clone carrying this T cell receptor beta chain was recorded at least ten times. Its specificity is not known. The CDR3 is cut off 3 residues early in the read; its end comes from the germline J gene. This sample was taken from a study of T cell clonality in common variable immunodeficiency. Profiling relied on immunoSEQ multiplex PCR, and the TCRdb table lists in-frame clones only, not all of them. The repertoire consists of some 33,000 clones, none detected only once. Study results and caveats: Common variable immunodeficiency TCR beta sequences reportedly had fewer deletions and N-nucleotide insertions. Shared TCRbeta clones were fewer between CVID subjects than controls. CVID subjects showed higher TCRbeta clonality than healthy controls.

Germline assignment: CDR1 DFQATT and CDR2 SNEGSKA (reference sequence). There are 17 residues in the CDR3. V lost 3 bases to trimming and J lost 5 bases; unmatched junction nucleotides: 16. J is TRBJ2-5 and V is TRBV20-1, with 9 positions matching TRBD2. The TCR was taken from a person aged 18 to 69 in good health. Sequencing was carried out using peripheral blood mononuclear cells. CDR3 DNA (partial): TGCAGTGCTAGTGGAGAAGGCAAGCGGGGGGACTGGGAGACC. Its protein product is CSASGEGKRGDWET. From start to end, the CDR3 is CSASGEGKRGDWETQYF.